Listed below are T cell receptor beta chains from one sample, sequenced in a study of T cells in Graves' hyperthyroidism and ophthalmopathy. TCRdb ran MiXCR on the multiplex PCR reads and lists one entry per CDR3 protein. The repertoire holds approximately 600,000 distinct CDR3 sequences, around 15% seen once, with approximately 4.3% in the top ten. The sample taken for sequencing was blood. The source is a middle-aged woman with Graves' ophthalmopathy. Both conserved end residues are part of each CDR3. A D gene is named only where the DNA matches it firmly. Rows may omit the clone size; those that give it use once, few, many or a size class.

size: many
V: TRBV15
J: TRBJ1-5
D: TRBD1
CDR3: CATSLDRGPHQPQHF
DNA: TGTGCCACCAGCCTAGACAGGGGGCCTCATCAGCCCCAGCATTTT

size: .
V: TRBV6-2/TRBV6-3
J: TRBJ2-6
D: .
CDR3: CASSYSGVGANVLTF
DNA: TGTGCCAGCAGTTACTCAGGGGTTGGGGCCAACGTCCTGACTTTC

size: many
V: TRBV28
J: TRBJ1-5
D: TRBD1
CDR3: CASSLGDRNQPQHF
DNA: TGTGCCAGCAGTTTAGGGGACAGAAATCAGCCCCAGCATTTT

size: .
V: TRBV12-3/TRBV12-4
J: TRBJ2-2
D: .
CDR3: CASSFRGGAGELFF
DNA: TGTGCCAGCAGTTTTAGGGGGGGCGCCGGGGAGCTGTTTTTT

size: many
V: TRBV29-1
J: TRBJ2-2
D: .
CDR3: CSVEFSGPGELFF
DNA: TGCAGCGTTGAATTCTCTGGTCCCGGGGAGCTGTTTTTT

size: many
V: TRBV11-3
J: TRBJ2-2
D: .
CDR3: CASEGDTGELFF
DNA: TGTGCCAGTGAGGGGGACACCGGGGAGCTGTTTTTT

size: .
V: TRBV5-1
J: TRBJ2-7
D: TRBD2
CDR3: CASSPGLAGGPTYEQYF
DNA: TGCGCCAGCAGCCCGGGACTAGCGGGAGGGCCTACCTACGAGCAGTACTTC

size: .
V: TRBV11-2
J: TRBJ2-3
D: TRBD1
CDR3: CASSYRTGSTDTQYF
DNA: TGTGCCAGCAGCTATCGGACAGGGTCCACAGATACGCAGTATTTT

size: .
V: TRBV9
J: TRBJ2-2
D: .
CDR3: CASSGQIKPGELFF
DNA: TGTGCCAGCAGCGGACAGATCAAACCCGGGGAGCTGTTTTTT

size: many
V: TRBV9
J: TRBJ2-6
D: .
CDR3: CASSVGGGVGANVLTF
DNA: TGTGCCAGCAGCGTAGGCGGTGGGGTCGGGGCCAACGTCCTGACTTTC

size: .
V: TRBV6-1
J: TRBJ2-7
D: .
CDR3: CASSEGQKLYEQYF
DNA: TGTGCCAGCAGTGAAGGACAGAAACTCTACGAGCAGTACTTC

size: many
V: TRBV24-1
J: TRBJ1-2
D: .
CDR3: CATSDFLAGYTF
DNA: TGTGCCACCAGTGATTTTTTAGCTGGCTACACCTTC

size: .
V: TRBV18
J: TRBJ1-2
D: TRBD1
CDR3: CASSRTGTENGYTF
DNA: TGTGCCAGCTCACGAACCGGGACAGAAAATGGCTACACCTTC

size: .
V: TRBV5-5
J: TRBJ2-7
D: .
CDR3: CASSLSRHSLVEHYF
DNA: TGTGCCAGCAGCTTGTCGCGACATTCTCTGGTCGAGCATTACTTC

size: .
V: TRBV3-1
J: TRBJ1-1
D: .
CDR3: CASSQGRFNTEAFF
DNA: TGTGCCAGCAGCCAAGGACGGTTTAACACTGAAGCTTTCTTT

size: many
V: TRBV11-2
J: TRBJ2-7
D: TRBD2
CDR3: CASSLGGPGLATEQYF
DNA: TGTGCCAGCAGCTTAGGGGGACCGGGACTAGCGACCGAGCAGTACTTC

size: .
V: TRBV6-1
J: TRBJ2-3
D: .
CDR3: CASSEGHSTDTQYF
DNA: TGTGCCAGCAGTGAAGGACATTCCACAGATACGCAGTATTTT

size: many
V: TRBV30
J: TRBJ2-7
D: TRBD1
CDR3: CACRDRATYEQYF
DNA: TGTGCCTGCCGAGACAGGGCCACCTACGAGCAGTACTTC

size: many
V: TRBV30
J: TRBJ1-2
D: .
CDR3: CACLFPGPLNYGYTF
DNA: TGTGCCTGCCTATTCCCGGGACCACTAAACTATGGCTACACCTTC

size: .
V: TRBV29-1
J: TRBJ1-6
D: .
CDR3: CSVVTVNSPLHF
DNA: TGCAGCGTCGTCACGGTGAATTCACCCCTCCACTTT

size: .
V: TRBV7-3
J: TRBJ2-2
D: TRBD1
CDR3: CASSSTGDTGELFF
DNA: TGTGCCAGCAGCTCGACAGGGGACACCGGGGAGCTGTTTTTT

size: many
V: TRBV20-1
J: TRBJ2-5
D: .
CDR3: CSAREPGPGTQYF
DNA: TGCAGTGCTAGAGAACCGGGCCCCGGGACCCAGTACTTC